This T cell receptor beta chain emerged from a study of T cells in Graves' hyperthyroidism and ophthalmopathy. Study outcomes and limitations: Most thyroid clonotypes that were expanded above 0.001 also turned up in blood. A model of 13 V-J pairs discriminated ophthalmopathy from stable hyperthyroidism.

The CDR3 loop spans 15 amino acids. Trimming pared 4 bases from V and 5 bases from J, leaving 18 bases between. The germline CDR1 and CDR2 sequences are SGHTS and YDEGEE. This clonotype occurred a few times. Its specificity is not known. Amplified regions were TCR beta CDR3 sequences from RNA transcripts. The HTBI set primed first-round TCR CDR3 RT-PCR. TCRdb re-derived calls from the multiplex PCR reads in MiXCR, one entry per CDR3 protein. This sample has 250,000 to 300,000 distinct CDR3 sequences, with more than 10% found just once. The chain uses TRBV5-8 and TRBJ2-5; D may match TRBD1 or TRBD2 (6 bases each). Material: blood. The clonotype was recovered from a woman younger than 45 with Graves' hyperthyroidism that later progressed to Graves' ophthalmopathy. The chain's CDR3 is CASSPQGGLPETQYF. Here the CDR3 DNA reads TGTGCCAGCAGCCCACAAGGGGGGCTGCCGGAGACCCAGTACTTC.